The 22 T cell receptor beta chains below all came from one sample that was sequenced in a study of OX40 agonist ivuxolimab in advanced cancers. Some clones are missing from TCRdb's copy, which holds only in-frame ones; the method was immunoSEQ multiplex PCR. The data contain 20,000 to 25,000 clones, over 80% of them singletons. The specimen was CD4+ or CD8+ T cells sorted from blood, collected in a trial of the OX40 agonist ivuxolimab. Receptors were obtained from an adult with an advanced solid tumor such as melanoma, head and neck, liver or kidney cancer.

The rearrangement joins TRBV11-3 to TRBJ1-1; TRBD1 aligns across 7 bases. With V trimmed by 5 bases and J by 8 bases, 5 bases remained unmatched. Germline-derived CDR1 and CDR2 are SGHNT and YENEEA. This CDR3 region has 12 residues. The CDR3 reads CASSPGTEEAFF. CDR3 DNA: TGTGCCAGCAGCCCCGGGACAGAAGAAGCTTTCTTT. Looking up the rest from reference TRBV11-3 and TRBJ1-1 gives the full variable domain: EAGVVQSPRYKIIEKKQPVAFWCNPISGHNTLYWYLQNLGQGPELLIRYENEEAVDDSQLPKDRFSAERLKGVDSTLKIQPAELGDSAVYLCASSPGTEEAFFGQGTRLTVV.

This clone has a handful of counts. The rearrangement joins TRBV7-6 to TRBJ2-3, with TRBD2 matching over 10 bases. CDR3 length: 18 residues. Germline V gene lookup returns CDR1 SGHVS and CDR2 FNYEAQ. The junction had 13 bases not matched to a gene; V was cut back by 5 bases and J by 2 bases. The CDR3 sequence is CASSPLVGLAGVTDTQYF. The CDR3 region has the DNA TGTGCCAGCAGCCCTTTGGTGGGGCTAGCGGGAGTCACAGATACGCAGTATTTT.

CDR3 in amino acids: CASGSGLEVLTNYGYTF. In DNA form, the CDR3 reads TGTGCTAGTGGCTCCGGACTGGAGGTGTTAACTAACTATGGCTACACCTTC. The gene calls are TRBV12-5 and TRBJ1-2; D gene unclear. The V end was cut by 6 bases, the J end by 0 bases, with 20 bases between. Germline loops: CDR1 LGHNT, CDR2 FRNRAP. This CDR3 region has 17 residues. The full variable domain, rest sourced from reference TRBV12-5 and TRBJ1-2, is DARVTQTPRHKVTEMGQEVTMRCQPILGHNTVFWYRQTMMQGLELLAYFRNRAPLDDSGMPKDRFSAEMPDATLATLKIQPSEPRDSAVYFCASGSGLEVLTNYGYTFGSGTRLTVV.

The V gene is TRBV27, the J gene TRBJ2-3; perhaps TRBD1 as D (5 bases). V shed 8 bases and J shed 1 base, with 10 bases lying between them. The germline CDR1 and CDR2 sequences are MNHEY and SMNVEV (reference sequence). The length of the CDR3 is 13 residues. CDR3 region: CASAWGGTDTQYF. The CDR3 DNA reads TGTGCCAGCGCGTGGGGCGGCACAGATACGCAGTATTTT.

The chain uses TRBV7-2 and TRBJ2-3; the D is unclear. The germline gives CDR1 SGHTA, CDR2 FQGNSA. The CDR3 length is 15 residues. Trimming removed 1 base at V and 6 bases at J, with 14 bases between. The CDR3 DNA follows: TGTGCCAGCAGCTTAGACGTCTCTGCGGTCGATACGCAGTATTTT. The encoded protein is CASSLDVSAVDTQYF.

The sample holds one count of this clone. The chain has TRBV29-1 and TRBJ1-1; maybe TRBD1 (6 bases). Germline V gene data show CDR1 as SQVTM and CDR2 as ANQGSEA. The CDR3 covers 15 residues. Trimming removed 5 bases at V and 5 bases at J, with 21 bases between. The CDR3 coding sequence is TGCAGCGTTATCCCTACGGGGGGCAGTGGTACTGAAGCTTTCTTT. Protein: CSVIPTGGSGTEAFF.

This chain joins TRBV7-2 and TRBJ2-7; D is uncertain. The CDR3 length is 16 residues. From germline, CDR1 is SGHTA and CDR2 FQGNSA. Trimming stripped 5 bases from V and 2 bases from J, with 19 bases between. The CDR3 region is CASSPFPRPPAYEQYF. In DNA, the CDR3 is TGTGCCAGCAGCCCATTTCCCCGGCCCCCCGCCTACGAGCAGTACTTC.

This sequence joins TRBV2 and TRBJ1-1; a possible D gene is TRBD1 (6 bases). The CDR3 contains 12 residues. V shed 10 bases and J shed 5 bases, with 14 bases lying between them. The germline V gene has CDR1 SNHLY and CDR2 FYNNEI. The CDR3 sequence is CAKTGTTTEAFF. In DNA, the CDR3 is TGTGCCAAGACCGGGACAACGACTGAAGCTTTCTTT.

This rearrangement joins TRBV5-1 to TRBJ1-1; weak D call: TRBD1 (5 bases). From germline, CDR1 is SGHRS and CDR2 YFSETQ. This CDR3 contains 16 residues. Deletions cut 0 bases from V and 0 bases from J, with 12 bases between. In DNA, the CDR3 is TGCGCCAGCAGCTTGGGTAGTGGGACGGTGAACACTGAAGCTTTCTTT. It encodes CASSLGSGTVNTEAFF. The variable domain in full, with the rest retrieved from reference TRBV5-1 and TRBJ1-1, is KAGVTQTPRYLIKTRGQQVTLSCSPISGHRSVSWYQQTPGQGLQFLFEYFSETQRNKGNFPGRFSGRQFSNSRSEMNVSTLELGDSALYLCASSLGSGTVNTEAFFGQGTRLTVV.

The V and J genes are TRBV2 and TRBJ2-5, with D tentatively TRBD2 (7 bases). Germline-derived CDR1 and CDR2 are SNHLY and FYNNEI. The CDR3 is made up of 12 amino acids. The V end was cut by 8 bases, the J end by 5 bases, with 12 bases between. Here the CDR3 DNA reads TGTGCCAGCGGGGGGGCCGGGGAGACCCAGTACTTC. Its protein product is CASGGAGETQYF. The full variable domain, its missing parts supplied by reference TRBV2 and TRBJ2-5, is EPEVTQTPSHQVTQMGQEVILRCVPISNHLYFYWYRQILGQKVEFLVSFYNNEISEKSEIFDDQFSVERPDGSNFTLKIRSTKLEDSAMYFCASGGAGETQYFGPGTRLLVL.

This clone is a singleton in its sample. The chain is built from TRBV7-6 and TRBJ2-2; 7 bases agree with TRBD1. The CDR3 has 14 amino acids. Trimming removed 4 bases from V and 5 bases from J; junction bases left unmatched: 4. CDR1 SGHVS and CDR2 FNYEAQ come from the germline V gene. CDR3 nucleotides: TGTGCCAGCAGCTCGAACAGGGGAACCGGGGAGCTGTTTTTT. Its translation: CASSSNRGTGELFF.

The chain employs TRBV6-5 and TRBJ1-1, with D unclear. Germline V gene sequence: CDR1 MNHEY, CDR2 SVGAGI. Trimming left V 2 bases short and J 1 base short, with 8 bases between. The CDR3 contains 14 residues. CDR3 nucleotide sequence: TGTGCCAGCAGTTACCGGTCACCGAACACTGAAGCTTTCTTT. It encodes CASSYRSPNTEAFF.

The chain carries TRBV19 and TRBJ1-5, with D perhaps TRBD1 (6 bases). The V gene lost 7 bases and the J gene lost 2 bases, with 15 bases spanning the gap. The CDR3 spans 15 residues. The germline V gene encodes CDR1 LNHDA and CDR2 SQIVND (reference sequence). CDR3 nucleotide sequence: TGTGCCAGTAAAGAGGGGGGAATTCGCAATCAGCCCCAGCATTTT. This gives the protein CASKEGGIRNQPQHF.

The chain uses TRBV15 and TRBJ1-6, with TRBD1 identical over 7 bases. V lost 6 bases and J lost 6; bases outside the gene matches: 8. CDR1 is LNHNV and CDR2 is YYDKDF in the germline V gene (reference sequence). CDR3 length: 15 residues. As DNA, the CDR3 is TGTGCCACCAGTCAACAGGGGACGGGTAATTCACCCCTCCACTTT. Amino acid sequence: CATSQQGTGNSPLHF. Variable domain in full (rest from reference TRBV15 and TRBJ1-6): DAMVIQNPRYQVTQFGKPVTLSCSQTLNHNVMYWYQQKSSQAPKLLFHYYDKDFNNEADTPDNFQSRRPNTSFCFLDIRSPGLGDTAMYLCATSQQGTGNSPLHFGNGTRLTVT.

This clone was found a few times. The chain recombines TRBV15 with TRBJ1-6; 7 bases are a match to TRBD1. The CDR3 is 15 amino acids. V trimming: 3 bases; J trimming: 7 bases; junction bases outside the gene matches: 6. The germline gives CDR1 LNHNV, CDR2 YYDKDF (reference sequence). Written as DNA, the CDR3 is TGTGCCACCAGCAGGGAGACAGGGAAGAATTCACCCCTCCACTTT. Translation: CATSRETGKNSPLHF. The full variable domain, completed using reference TRBV15 and TRBJ1-6, is DAMVIQNPRYQVTQFGKPVTLSCSQTLNHNVMYWYQQKSSQAPKLLFHYYDKDFNNEADTPDNFQSRRPNTSFCFLDIRSPGLGDTAMYLCATSRETGKNSPLHFGNGTRLTVT.

This chain uses TRBV19 with TRBJ2-1, with 8 bases lining up with TRBD1. Trimming at V came to 1 base and at J to 2 bases, leaving 4 bases not matched to a gene. This CDR3 comprises 16 residues. The germline V gene encodes CDR1 LNHDA and CDR2 SQIVND (reference sequence). CDR3 in amino acids: CASSIGPGQAYNEQFF. In DNA, the CDR3 is TGTGCCAGTAGTATAGGCCCGGGACAGGCCTACAATGAGCAGTTCTTC.

This clone was found a few times. V is TRBV7-9 and J is TRBJ2-2; 9 nucleotides align to TRBD1. Germline V lookup: CDR1 SEHNR, CDR2 FQNEAQ (reference sequence). This CDR3 region has 15 residues. V dropped 1 base and J dropped 6; count of bases not matched to a gene: 3. This CDR3 reads CASSLGGQGAGELFF. The CDR3 nucleotides read TGTGCCAGCAGCTTAGGGGGACAGGGCGCCGGGGAGCTGTTTTTT.

This sequence joins TRBV6-5 and TRBJ2-7; 9 nucleotides line up with TRBD2. Per germline, CDR1 MNHEY and CDR2 SVGAGI. This CDR3 spans 14 amino acids. The J segment lost 2 bases and the V segment lost 5 bases, leaving 4 bases of the junction unmatched. DNA for the CDR3: TGTGCCAGCAGTCTTAGCGGGAGAGCCTACGAGCAGTACTTC. Protein product: CASSLSGRAYEQYF.

This clone showed up just a few times. The chain has TRBV4-2 and TRBJ1-1; the match to TRBD1 covers 7 bases. The V gene's germline CDR1 is LGHNA and CDR2 YNFKEQ. The V and J ends lost 4 bases and 1 base, in that order; junction bases with no gene match: 3. CDR3 length equals 14 residues. CDR3 protein: CASSRSGGNTEAFF. The DNA for the CDR3 is TGTGCCAGCAGCCGATCAGGGGGGAACACTGAAGCTTTCTTT.

This clone came up a few times. In DNA form, the CDR3 reads TGTGCCAGCAGCTTGTGGCGGGGGCGGTATGGCTACACCTTC. It is translated as CASSLWRGRYGYTF. V gene TRBV5-4 combines with J gene TRBJ1-2, with a weak D call TRBD1 (6 bases). V lost 1 base to trimming and J lost 5 bases, with 12 bases between them. The germline CDR1 and CDR2 sequences are SGHNT and YYREEE (reference sequence). The CDR3 has 14 residues.

This clone was counted once. The J gene is TRBJ2-7, the V gene TRBV30; D is perhaps TRBD2 (7 bases). The CDR3 is 14 residues long. Trimming shortened V by 0 bases and J by 5 bases, and 14 bases separated the two germline ends. Germline CDR1 reads GTSNPN; CDR2 reads SVGIG (reference sequence). CDR3 sequence (DNA): TGTGCCTGGAGTGTCGGGGGGCCTCTCCACGAGCAGTACTTC. Protein sequence: CAWSVGGPLHEQYF.

For the CDR3, the DNA is TGTGCCTGGACGGGAGCTAACACCATATATTTT. This encodes CAWTGANTIYF. The chain recombines TRBV30 with TRBJ1-3; D not certain. V was shortened by 4 bases and J by 7 bases, with 8 bases between the two germline ends. CDR1 and CDR2 from the germline V gene are GTSNPN and SVGIG (reference sequence). The CDR3 runs to 11 residues.